This entry concerns a single TCR beta chain. Its specificity is unknown. These data are taken from a study of regulatory T cells in long-lasting Graves disease. Study background: Persistence in Graves' disease required over 5 years of antithyroid drugs plus positive TSH receptor antibodies. The study's findings and limits: Persistent disease preferred TRBV28, TRBJ1-2 and TRBJ2-5; new disease, TRBV20-1 and TRBJ2-1.

This CDR3 is 14 amino acids long. Trimming took off 0 bases at V and 6 bases at J, with 13 bases between the two ends. Germline loops: CDR1 SGHKS, CDR2 YYEKEE (reference sequence). With iRepertoire HTBI primers and Arm-PCR of CDR3 regions, TCR beta libraries were built. Each CDR3 protein is one row after TCRdb ran MiXCR on the multiplex PCR reads. Seen here are a few hundred thousand distinct CDR3 sequences, roughly 24% observed once, and the top ten hold less than 30%. The sample's time point: persistent/refractory GD, antithyroid drugs over 5 years with positive TRAb. Preparation of the TCR library used RNA extracted from PBMCs.

The V call is TRBV5-5, the J call TRBJ2-7; D may be TRBD2 (6 bases). This clonotype originated in a woman aged 35 to 49 with Graves disease. Sequencing used peripheral blood mononuclear cells (PBMCs), obtained when the disease was refractory, from a patient treated with antithyroid drugs. As DNA, the CDR3 is TGTGCCAGCAGCTTGGGGGGCGGGACGGGCGAGCAGTACTTC. It translates to CASSLGGGTGEQYF.